Listed here are 23 T cell receptor beta chains from one sample, sequenced in a study of beta chain features in type 1 diabetes. Study observations and caveats: A moderate, significant TCRB CDR3 shortening appeared in type 1 diabetes across four CD4+ subsets.

TCRB transcripts that were expressed got sequenced, as all of the isolated RNA had been reverse transcribed. Only in-frame clones appear in the TCRdb table, and some are missing; sequencing was by immunoSEQ multiplex PCR. The sample yields 630,000 or so clones, over 13% seen once. Antigens for these TCRs are unknown. Input material: naive CD4+ T cells from blood. These receptor sequences come from a man aged 18 to 29 with type 1 diabetes.

The chain recombines TRBV7-8 with TRBJ2-5; D remains ambiguous. The germline CDR1 and CDR2 sequences are SGHVS and FQNEAQ. V was clipped by 5 bases and J by 5 bases, with 21 bases between them. The CDR3 is 16 residues long. The CDR3: CASSPKRLRLEETQYF. In DNA, the CDR3 is TGTGCCAGCAGCCCTAAGAGACTCCGGTTGGAGGAGACCCAGTACTTC. The full variable domain, in which reference TRBV7-8 and TRBJ2-5 provide the parts outside the CDR3, is GAGVSQSPRYKVAKRGQDVALRCDPISGHVSLFWYQQALGQGPEFLTYFQNEAQLDKSGLPSDRFFAERPEGSVSTLKIQRTQQEDSAVYLCASSPKRLRLEETQYFGPGTRLLVL.

The genes are TRBV4-3 and TRBJ1-4, with unresolved D. The germline V and J ends were trimmed by 1 base and 7 bases, with 13 bases remaining between them. This CDR3 region has 15 residues. The germline CDR1 and CDR2 sequences are LGHNA and YSLEER. CDR3 protein: CASSQVLGHVEKLFF. CDR3 nucleotide sequence: TGCGCCAGCAGCCAAGTACTTGGCCATGTTGAAAAACTGTTTTTT.

The chain joins TRBV18 to TRBJ2-7; possible D gene TRBD2, 5 bases. Germline assignment: CDR1 KGHSH and CDR2 LQKENI. The V and J ends lost 0 bases and 2 bases respectively, with 8 bases between them. CDR3 size: 14 residues. CDR3 coding DNA: TGTGCCAGCTCACCACCATCTAGCCCCTACGAGCAGTACTTC. Amino acid sequence: CASSPPSSPYEQYF.

This clone came up a few times. The chain joins TRBV10-3 to TRBJ2-4; perhaps TRBD1 as D (5 bases). Per the germline V gene, CDR1 is ENHRY and CDR2 is SYGVKD. The CDR3 consists of 15 residues. Trimming took 0 bases from V and 1 from J, leaving 7 bases between them. The CDR3, as DNA: TGTGCCATCAGTGAGTCGACAGCGGCCAAAAACATTCAGTACTTC. This encodes CAISESTAAKNIQYF.

This clone was picked up a small number of times. The gene calls are TRBV10-3 and TRBJ2-1, with 9 bases that match TRBD1. J was trimmed by 4 bases and V by 0 bases; bases with no gene match: 7. Germline V gene sequence: CDR1 ENHRY, CDR2 SYGVKD. This CDR3 contains 17 residues. CDR3 DNA: TGTGCCATCAGTGAGTCGAACGGGGACAGGGCGTACAATGAGCAGTTCTTC. It codes for CAISESNGDRAYNEQFF.

This chain uses TRBV25-1 with TRBJ2-5; no clear D. This CDR3 comprises 13 residues. Trimming stripped 1 base from V and 4 bases from J, with 7 bases between. Germline values: CDR1 MGHDK, CDR2 SYGVNS. The CDR3 is CASSELGRETQYF. DNA of the CDR3: TGTGCCAGCAGTGAATTAGGGCGAGAGACCCAGTACTTC.

This clone showed up just a few times. At one end, the junction sequence differs from germline, possibly due to a read error. This chain joins TRBV6-4 and TRBJ2-7, with D hard to call. Germline V CDR1 and CDR2: MRHNA, SNTAGT. The CDR3 has 10 amino acids. The CDR3 coding sequence is TGTGCCAGCAGTGACTCCCACCCCCTCTTC. Translated: CASSDSHPLF.

This rearrangement joins TRBV6-5 to TRBJ1-4; D possibly corresponds to TRBD1 (5 bases). Trimming removed 0 bases from V and 8 bases from J, with 16 bases in between. The CDR3 is made up of 16 amino acids. Per germline, CDR1 MNHEY and CDR2 SVGAGI. CDR3 sequence (DNA): TGTGCCAGCAGTTACTCGAGGGGTCCGGCCCACGAAAAACTGTTTTTT. It is translated as CASSYSRGPAHEKLFF.

The J gene is TRBJ2-6, the V gene TRBV19; perhaps TRBD2 as D (5 bases). The CDR3 is 17 amino acids. CDR1 and CDR2 (germline): LNHDA, SQIVND (reference sequence). V gave up 6 bases and J gave up 2 bases, with 17 bases separating them. The CDR3 protein is CASRQRSTGTGANVLTF. In DNA, the CDR3 is TGTGCCAGTAGGCAGAGAAGTACGGGGACTGGGGCCAACGTCCTGACTTTC.

Only a few counts were recorded for this clone. Other DNA sequences in the same sample also yield this CDR3. This rearrangement joins TRBV5-1 to TRBJ2-1; TRBD2 matches 9 bases. Germline V gene sequence: CDR1 SGHRS, CDR2 YFSETQ. The CDR3 runs to 15 residues. The J segment lost 2 bases and the V segment lost 1 base, leaving 1 base of the junction unmatched. CDR3 residues: CASSLLAGAYNEQFF. Written as DNA, the CDR3 is TGCGCCAGCAGCTTGTTAGCGGGAGCCTACAATGAGCAGTTCTTC.

The rearrangement links TRBV5-6 to TRBJ2-2; D may be TRBD1 or TRBD2 (5 bases each). The CDR3 extends over 18 amino acids. V was cut by 3 bases and J by 4 bases, with 22 bases left in between. Germline V CDR1 and CDR2: SGHDT, YYEEEE. The DNA of the CDR3 is TGTGCCAGCAGCTCGCAGGGAGTAGGGGTTTTTGTCACCGGGGAGCTGTTTTTT. It encodes CASSSQGVGVFVTGELFF.

The V call is TRBV5-4, the J call TRBJ1-1; 8 bases are a match to TRBD1. Germline CDR1 SGHNT, CDR2 YYREEE (reference sequence). The trim removed 1 base at V and 6 bases at J, leaving 8 bases unmatched. The CDR3 has 15 amino acids. CDR3 sequence reads: CASSLKQGEKAEAFF. CDR3 in DNA: TGTGCCAGCAGCTTGAAACAGGGGGAAAAGGCTGAAGCTTTCTTT.

On this clone itself: Additional DNA sequences in this sample encode the identical CDR3. V usage is TRBV15 and J usage is TRBJ2-6; no firm D call. Germline CDR1 and CDR2: LNHNV and YYDKDF (reference sequence). This CDR3 has 15 residues. Trimming pared 0 bases from V and 2 bases from J, leaving 5 bases between. The CDR3 spells CATSREGAGANVLTF. The CDR3 DNA reads as TGTGCCACCAGCAGAGAAGGTGCTGGGGCCAACGTCCTGACTTTC.

The chain uses TRBV6-5 and TRBJ1-6, with D possibly TRBD1 on 5 matching bases. The CDR3 is made up of 14 amino acids. Trimming removed 8 bases at V and 8 bases at J, with 16 bases between. Germline CDR1 is MNHEY and CDR2 is SVGAGI. CDR3: CASSPTEGHSPLHF. The CDR3 nucleotides read TGTGCCAGCTCCCCCACCGAGGGGCATTCACCCCTCCACTTT.

The chain links TRBV28 to TRBJ1-1; D gene uncertain. The CDR3 has 11 residues. The germline CDR1 and CDR2 sequences are MDHEN and SYDVKM. Between the trimmed V and J ends, which lost 6 bases and 2 bases, there was a span of 4 bases. The CDR3 region has the DNA TGTGCCAGCAGCAGTAACACTGAAGCTTTCTTT. It encodes CASSSNTEAFF. Drawing the rest from reference TRBV28 and TRBJ1-1, the complete variable domain is DVKVTQSSRYLVKRTGEKVFLECVQDMDHENMFWYRQDPGLGLRLIYFSYDVKMKEKGDIPEGYSVSREKKERFSLILESASTNQTSMYLCASSSNTEAFFGQGTRLTVV.

There are a few counts of this clone. The chain uses TRBV7-9 and TRBJ1-2; D ambiguous. This CDR3 spans 14 amino acids. Trimming took off 4 bases at V and 12 bases at J, with 21 bases between the two ends. Germline V gene lookup returns CDR1 SEHNR and CDR2 FQNEAQ (reference sequence). The CDR3 region has the DNA TGTGCCAGCAGCTCGACGGATTCTTCAAGGCGGAACACCTTC. Amino acids: CASSSTDSSRRNTF.

The chain recombines TRBV29-1 with TRBJ2-7; TRBD1 matches at 11 bases. V was pared by 6 bases and J by 3 bases, with 4 bases of the junction left unmatched. The CDR3 covers 13 residues. Per germline, CDR1 SQVTM and CDR2 ANQGSEA. For the CDR3, the DNA is TGCAGCGTGGGACAGGGGGGGGTCTACGAGCAGTACTTC. It translates to CSVGQGGVYEQYF.

As for this clone: Different DNA sequences within this sample yield the same CDR3. The rearrangement joins TRBV2 to TRBJ2-5; D unresolved. Germline lookup yields CDR1 SNHLY and CDR2 FYNNEI. V lost 8 bases and J lost 2, with 6 bases in between. The CDR3 has 11 amino acids. The CDR3 protein is CASGYQETQYF. CDR3 nucleotide sequence: TGTGCCAGCGGATATCAAGAGACCCAGTACTTC.

This clone was seen a few times. The chain has TRBV5-1 and TRBJ2-2, with 7 bases fitting TRBD2. Germline values: CDR1 SGHRS, CDR2 YFSETQ. This CDR3 is built from 15 residues. V was pared by 0 bases and J by 6 bases, with 5 bases of the junction left unmatched. For the CDR3, the DNA is TGCGCCAGCAGCTTGGAGAGCGGGACGGCCGGGGAGCTGTTTTTT. Its translation is CASSLESGTAGELFF.

In this sample, this clone turned up a few times. V is TRBV25-1 and J is TRBJ2-1; the match to TRBD1 covers 9 bases. There are 14 residues in the CDR3. The V gene's germline CDR1 is MGHDK and CDR2 SYGVNS. The V gene end was trimmed by 6 bases and the J gene end by 6 bases; junction bases not matched to a gene: 6. The CDR3 DNA is TGTGCCAGCAGGGGACAGGGATTAAGCAATGAGCAGTTCTTC. It specifies CASRGQGLSNEQFF.

This clone was detected only a few times. The gene calls are TRBV5-4 and TRBJ1-2; D ambiguous. V lost 2 bases, J lost 4 bases, and 9 bases lay in between. This CDR3 has 13 residues. The V gene's germline CDR1 is SGHNT and CDR2 YYREEE (reference sequence). CDR3: CASSLGRAYGYTF. The CDR3, as DNA: TGTGCCAGCAGCTTAGGTAGGGCCTATGGCTACACCTTC.

This clone was seen a handful of times. The J gene is TRBJ1-2, the V gene TRBV7-6, with 8 bases fitting TRBD1. V lost 5 bases and J lost 6; bases outside the gene matches: 11. This CDR3 is built from 15 residues. Looked up from germline, CDR1 is SGHVS and CDR2 is FNYEAQ. DNA for the CDR3: TGTGCCAGCAGCACATCGGACAGGGATGCGCATGGCTACACCTTC. As protein: CASSTSDRDAHGYTF.

This clone was detected only a few times. The J gene is TRBJ2-4, the V gene TRBV4-2; D may correspond to TRBD1 or TRBD2 (5 bases each). Trimming left V 2 bases short and J 3 bases short, with 17 bases between. The CDR3 spans 17 residues. Per germline, CDR1 LGHNA and CDR2 YNFKEQ. The chain's CDR3 is CASSQRGEGRVKNIQYF. CDR3 DNA sequence: TGTGCCAGCAGCCAAAGGGGAGAGGGCCGGGTCAAAAACATTCAGTACTTC.